A selection of T cell receptor beta chains follows, all from one sample in a study of shared clonotypes between healthy human individuals. Profiling relied on immunoSEQ multiplex PCR, and the TCRdb table lists in-frame clones only, not all of them. Altogether about 2.3 million clones are present, more than 85% being singletons, with the ten largest covering about 0.39%. What was sequenced was naive CD4+ T cells from PBMCs. Receptor source: a man aged 18 to 30 in good health. Some clones in this sample may be carry-over from other donors' samples. Each CDR3 is given with its conserved first and last residue. The D gene is left open where the match is weak. Only some rows state a clone size, as once, few, many or a class for expanded clones.

>TRBD1|15|-|TRBJ1-2|TRBV27
CASSDRDRAGYGYTF
TGTGCCAGCAGTGACCGGGACAGGGCGGGCTATGGCTACACCTTC
>TRBD1|16|-|TRBJ2-2|TRBV11-3
CASSRGQGIDTGELFF
TGTGCCAGCAGCAGAGGACAGGGCATCGACACCGGGGAGCTGTTTTTT
>-|15|-|TRBJ2-7|TRBV6-5
CASSPDWLGLREQYF
TGTGCCAGCAGTCCAGACTGGTTGGGGCTTCGCGAGCAGTACTTC
>-|15|-|TRBJ2-1|TRBV5-1
CASSVDSSSYNEQFF
TGCGCCAGCAGCGTAGACAGTAGCTCCTACAATGAGCAGTTCTTC
>-|17|-|TRBJ2-1|TRBV7-2
CASSLVGVAFSASEQFF
TGTGCCAGCAGCTTAGTGGGAGTGGCCTTTTCGGCGTCTGAGCAGTTCTTC
>-|13|-|TRBJ2-7|TRBV6-1
CASREGISYEQYF
TGTGCCAGCAGGGAGGGGATTTCCTACGAGCAGTACTTC
>-|16|-|TRBJ2-1|TRBV5-6
CASSRDRGLGANEQFF
TGTGCCAGCAGCCGGGACCGGGGCCTGGGAGCCAATGAGCAGTTCTTC
>-|13|-|TRBJ2-7|TRBV18
CASSLSLAPEQYF
TGTGCCAGCTCCCTTAGCTTGGCGCCCGAGCAGTACTTC
>-|13|-|TRBJ2-7|TRBV28
CASSPAGMDEQYF
TGTGCCAGCAGTCCGGCAGGGATGGACGAGCAGTACTTC
>TRBD1|13|once|TRBJ2-7|TRBV6-5
CASGFRTGVEQYF
TGTGCCAGCGGGTTTAGGACAGGGGTCGAGCAGTACTTC
>-|14|-|TRBJ1-4|TRBV2
CASSLEPLYEKLFF
TGTGCCAGCAGTCTCGAGCCCTTATATGAAAAACTGTTTTTT
>-|15|-|TRBJ2-7|TRBV5-8
CASSFLANDRYEQYF
TGTGCCAGCAGCTTCTTAGCGAACGACCGGTACGAGCAGTACTTC
>TRBD2|15|-|TRBJ2-7|TRBV10-1
CASSSGLAESYEQYF
TGCGCCAGCAGTTCCGGACTAGCGGAATCCTACGAGCAGTACTTC
>-|14|-|TRBJ1-2|TRBV5-6
CASSLVGPNYGYTF
TGTGCCAGCAGCTTGGTCGGACCTAACTATGGCTACACCTTC
>-|13|-|TRBJ2-1|TRBV5-4
CASRNGGDNEQFF
TGTGCCAGCAGGAACGGGGGAGACAATGAGCAGTTCTTC
>TRBD1|16|-|TRBJ2-7|TRBV5-5
CASSLSGQGGGYEQYF
TGTGCCAGCAGCTTGAGCGGACAGGGCGGTGGCTACGAGCAGTACTTC
>-|13|-|TRBJ2-3|TRBV7-8
CACSFWGTDTQYF
TGTGCCTGCAGCTTCTGGGGCACAGATACGCAGTATTTT
>TRBD1|15|-|TRBJ1-2|TRBV28
CASSSQAGGNYGYTF
TGTGCCAGCAGTTCTCAGGCAGGGGGAAACTATGGCTACACCTTC
>-|12|-|TRBJ2-5|TRBV30
CAWSGLGETQYF
TGTGCCTGGAGCGGGTTGGGAGAGACCCAGTACTTC
>TRBD1|13|-|TRBJ1-1|TRBV30
CAWSGTAATRAFF
TGTGCCTGGAGCGGGACAGCAGCCACCCGAGCTTTCTTT
>-|12|-|TRBJ2-2|TRBV7-9
CASSFGPGELFF
TGTGCCAGCAGCTTCGGACCCGGGGAGCTGTTTTTT
>-|12|-|TRBJ1-1|TRBV6-6
CASSYEDTEAFF
TGTGCCAGCAGTTACGAGGACACTGAAGCTTTCTTT
>-|14|-|TRBJ1-1|TRBV28
CASSLSAGPTEAFF
TGTGCCAGCAGTTTATCTGCAGGGCCCACTGAAGCTTTCTTT
>-|12|-|TRBJ2-5|TRBV5-1
CASSFASETQYF
TGCGCCAGCAGCTTTGCTTCTGAGACCCAGTACTTC
>-|14|few|TRBJ2-7|TRBV9
CASSVGGSSYEQYF
TGTGCCAGCAGCGTAGGAGGGAGCTCCTACGAGCAGTACTTC
>TRBD2|11|-|TRBJ2-5|TRBV28
CASRGVETQYF
TGTGCCAGTCGGGGGGTAGAGACCCAGTACTTC
>TRBD2|17|once|TRBJ2-7|TRBV10-1
CASSEANTSGPSRRQYF
TGCGCCAGCAGTGAAGCAAATACTAGCGGCCCTTCGAGGCGGCAGTACTTC
>TRBD2|15|-|TRBJ2-7|TRBV2
CASRPGLARSYEQYF
TGTGCCAGCAGACCCGGACTAGCGAGATCCTACGAGCAGTACTTC
>TRBD2|14|-|TRBJ2-5|TRBV6-5
CASSPGLASETQYF
TGTGCCAGCAGCCCCGGACTAGCGAGTGAGACCCAGTACTTC